What follows are 12 T cell receptor beta chains derived from one specimen sequenced in a study of cytotoxic CD8 clonotypes in ibrutinib-treated CLL. Clones were read by immunoSEQ multiplex PCR, and TCRdb kept only the in-frame ones, dropping some. The sample records about 27,000 clones, roughly 85% being singletons. Here the sequenced sample was PBMCs, taken after 24 months of ibrutinib treatment. The receptors originated from a human donor with chronic lymphocytic leukemia.

V is TRBV5-1 and J is TRBJ1-4; maybe TRBD1 (5 bases). CDR3 size: 15 residues. In germline, CDR1 is SGHRS, CDR2 YFSETQ. The germline V and J ends were trimmed by 4 bases and 5 bases, with 15 bases remaining between them. For the CDR3, the DNA is TGCGCCAGCAGCCTCGAGGGCGGGGGAAATGAAAAACTGTTTTTT. It translates to CASSLEGGGNEKLFF.

V is TRBV7-2 and J is TRBJ2-2; D is possibly TRBD1 or TRBD2 (5 bases each). The ends were cut back, 0 bases at V and 6 bases at J, with 5 bases in the middle. Germline CDR1 is SGHTA and CDR2 is FQGNSA. The CDR3 is made up of 13 amino acids. The CDR3 DNA reads TGTGCCAGCAGCTTAGCGGGGGCCGGGGAGCTGTTTTTT. The encoded protein is CASSLAGAGELFF. The full variable domain, with the rest looked up from reference TRBV7-2 and TRBJ2-2, is GAGVSQSPSNKVTEKGKDVELRCDPISGHTALYWYRQSLGQGLEFLIYFQGNSAPDKSGLPSDRFSAERTGGSVSTLTIQRTQQEDSAVYLCASSLAGAGELFFGEGSRLTVL.

The rearrangement joins TRBV5-4 to TRBJ1-6; the D is unclear. The V gene lost 4 bases and the J gene lost 7 bases, with 18 bases spanning the gap. CDR3 length: 16 amino acids. The germline V gene encodes CDR1 SGHNT and CDR2 YYREEE (reference sequence). CDR3 nucleotide sequence: TGTGCCAGCAGCCTCCCGCCCGGAAGCGTAAATTCACCCCTCCACTTT. Amino acids: CASSLPPGSVNSPLHF.

The chain links TRBV11-3 to TRBJ2-1; 7 bases map to TRBD1. Per germline, CDR1 SGHNT and CDR2 YENEEA. This CDR3 comprises 15 residues. V lost 7 bases, J lost 0 bases, and 6 bases stayed unmatched. The CDR3 spells CASTSGQRSYNEQFF. The CDR3 DNA reads TGTGCCAGCACGTCGGGACAGCGCTCCTACAATGAGCAGTTCTTC.

V gene TRBV7-2 combines with J gene TRBJ2-3; 8 positions match TRBD2. This CDR3 spans 16 amino acids. Trimming at V came to 1 base and at J to 5 bases, leaving 8 bases not matched to a gene. CDR1 SGHTA and CDR2 FQGNSA come from the germline V gene. For the CDR3, the DNA is TGTGCCAGCAGCTTAGTAGGGGCGGGGGGTCTAGATACGCAGTATTTT. It translates to CASSLVGAGGLDTQYF.

This sequence joins TRBV18 and TRBJ2-7; 7 positions match TRBD1. V lost 3 bases, J lost 2 bases, and 4 bases stayed unmatched. This CDR3 contains 14 residues. The V gene's germline CDR1 is KGHSH and CDR2 LQKENI. Written as DNA, the CDR3 is TGTGCCAGCTCACCCCGACAGGGAACCTACGAGCAGTACTTC. It codes for CASSPRQGTYEQYF.

The chain combines TRBV7-8 with TRBJ2-1; D gene unclear. Trimming took off 1 base at V and 7 bases at J, with 11 bases between the two ends. This CDR3 region has 14 residues. Germline V gives CDR1 SGHVS, CDR2 FQNEAQ. The CDR3 is CASSLELGLNEQFF. For the CDR3, the DNA is TGTGCCAGCAGCTTAGAGTTAGGGTTGAATGAGCAGTTCTTC.

V and J are TRBV27 and TRBJ2-1; maybe TRBD1 (6 bases). CDR3 length: 15 residues. From germline, CDR1 is MNHEY and CDR2 SMNVEV (reference sequence). Trimming shortened V by 2 bases and J by 8 bases, and 16 bases separated the two germline ends. The CDR3 nucleotides are TGTGCCAGCAGTTTAGCCAGGGGTGGTGTCGATGAGCAGTTCTTC. This sequence encodes CASSLARGGVDEQFF.

This chain connects TRBV5-1 to TRBJ2-3, with D perhaps matching TRBD2 (7 bases). Deletions cut 0 bases from V and 2 bases from J, with 10 bases between. Germline CDR1 is SGHRS and CDR2 is YFSETQ. The CDR3 length is 15 residues. In DNA, the CDR3 is TGCGCCAGCAGCTTGGACGGGGGGCACACAGATACGCAGTATTTT. Translation: CASSLDGGHTDTQYF.

The CDR3 nucleotides read TGTGCCAGCAGTTCCCAGGAGAACACTGAAGCTTTCTTT. This translates into CASSSQENTEAFF. J is TRBJ1-1 and V is TRBV6-5; unclear D gene. V lost 4 bases and J 1 base, leaving 7 bases between the germline ends. The CDR3 is made up of 13 amino acids. In germline, CDR1 is MNHEY, CDR2 SVGAGI.

V usage is TRBV6-1 and J usage is TRBJ2-7, with D unresolved. The V gene lost 2 bases and the J gene lost 2 bases, with 10 bases spanning the gap. The CDR3 is made up of 14 amino acids. From germline, CDR1 is MNHNS and CDR2 SASEGT. This CDR3 is CASSELGLTYEQYF. CDR3 coding DNA: TGTGCCAGCAGTGAACTGGGCTTAACCTACGAGCAGTACTTC.

In this sample, this clone turned up once. This sequence joins TRBV28 and TRBJ2-1, with D tentatively TRBD2 (6 bases). Trimming left V 5 bases short and J 1 base short, with 12 bases between. CDR3 length: 15 amino acids. CDR1 and CDR2 from the germline V gene are MDHEN and SYDVKM. CDR3 DNA sequence: TGTGCCAGCAGTACTCTAGCGCCGTCCTACAATGAGCAGTTCTTC. Translating it yields CASSTLAPSYNEQFF.